A single sample gave rise to the 31 T cell receptor beta chains below, sequenced in a study of T cell responses to AZD1222 COVID-19 vaccine. Some clones are missing from TCRdb's copy, which holds only in-frame ones; the method was immunoSEQ multiplex PCR. Of about 96,000 clones listed, roughly nine tenths are singletons. Sequencing was performed on peripheral blood, taken on day 0 of AZD1222 vaccination. The receptors originated from an adult in good health.

The sample holds a few counts of this clone. The V and J genes are TRBV24-1 and TRBJ1-3; no reliable D call. The CDR3 has 16 residues. From germline, CDR1 is KGHDR and CDR2 SFDVKD. The V and J ends lost 4 bases and 4 bases respectively, with 16 bases between them. CDR3 amino acids: CATSDPDPAAGNTIYF. CDR3 DNA sequence: TGTGCCACCAGTGACCCGGATCCAGCAGCCGGAAACACCATATATTTT.

The rearrangement joins TRBV7-9 to TRBJ2-1, with TRBD1 matching 8 bases. The germline CDR1 and CDR2 sequences are SEHNR and FQNEAQ (reference sequence). Unmatched junction bases numbered 4, after V lost 1 base and J lost 2 bases. The CDR3 totals 16 residues. CDR3: CASSLVGTGAYNEQFF. The CDR3 coding sequence is TGTGCCAGCAGCTTAGTTGGGACAGGAGCCTACAATGAGCAGTTCTTC.

The chain uses TRBV11-2 and TRBJ2-7; 7 bases line up with TRBD1. Germline V lookup: CDR1 SGHAT, CDR2 FQNNGV. V shed 1 base, J shed 3 bases, and the junction held 3 bases outside the gene matches. This CDR3 spans 14 amino acids. DNA for the CDR3: TGTGCCAGCAGCTTAGCAGGGGGTTACTACGAGCAGTACTTC. Its translation: CASSLAGGYYEQYF.

The chain employs TRBV9 and TRBJ1-1, with 9 nucleotides matching TRBD1. The CDR3 totals 17 residues. Trimming cost V 0 bases and J 1 base; bases outside gene matches: 7. Germline lookup yields CDR1 SGDLS and CDR2 YYNGEE. DNA for the CDR3: TGTGCCAGCAGCGTAGGGGACAGGGCTTCGGGGAACACTGAAGCTTTCTTT. Encoded protein: CASSVGDRASGNTEAFF.

The chain uses TRBV6-5 and TRBJ2-7; weak D call: TRBD1 (5 bases). The CDR3 length is 13 residues. Trimming pared 5 bases from V and 6 bases from J, leaving 14 bases between. Germline CDR1 reads MNHEY; CDR2 reads SVGAGI. The CDR3 spells CASSSLGVGEQYF. DNA of the CDR3: TGTGCCAGCAGTAGTTTAGGGGTGGGCGAGCAGTACTTC.

This clone was seen a handful of times. V and J are TRBV28 and TRBJ1-1, with D unresolved. V was cut by 8 bases and J by 3 bases, with 7 bases left in between. CDR3 length equals 11 residues. Germline V CDR1 and CDR2: MDHEN, SYDVKM. The CDR3 is CASVTDTEAFF. In DNA form, the CDR3 reads TGTGCCAGCGTGACGGACACTGAAGCTTTCTTT. The whole variable domain, filled in from reference TRBV28 and TRBJ1-1, reads DVKVTQSSRYLVKRTGEKVFLECVQDMDHENMFWYRQDPGLGLRLIYFSYDVKMKEKGDIPEGYSVSREKKERFSLILESASTNQTSMYLCASVTDTEAFFGQGTRLTVV.

The genes are TRBV28 and TRBJ1-1, with unresolved D. This CDR3 spans 13 amino acids. V shed 4 bases and J shed 1 base, with 7 bases lying between them. Per germline, CDR1 MDHEN and CDR2 SYDVKM. CDR3 in amino acids: CASSSTGNTEAFF. DNA for the CDR3: TGTGCCAGCAGTTCGACGGGGAACACTGAAGCTTTCTTT.

The chain has TRBV2 and TRBJ1-3, with D uncertain. CDR1 is SNHLY, CDR2 FYNNEI, per germline. The CDR3 contains 15 residues. Trimming left V 3 bases short and J 0 bases short, with 9 bases between. The DNA for the CDR3 is TGTGCCAGCAGTGAGCAGCTGGACTCTGGAAACACCATATATTTT. It yields the protein CASSEQLDSGNTIYF.

This clone was found once. The chain uses TRBV6-6 and TRBJ1-1; tentative D call: TRBD1 (5 bases). V lost 0 bases and J 5 bases, leaving 10 bases between the germline ends. CDR1 is MNHNY and CDR2 is SVGAGI in the germline V gene (reference sequence). The CDR3 sequence is 14 residues long. The CDR3 sequence is CASSYSQGGTEAFF. CDR3 DNA sequence: TGTGCCAGCAGTTACTCGCAGGGAGGGACTGAAGCTTTCTTT.

The genes are TRBV24-1 and TRBJ2-7, with D tentatively TRBD1 (6 bases). V lost 3 bases and J 2 bases, leaving 13 bases between the germline ends. The CDR3 extends over 15 amino acids. Germline V gives CDR1 KGHDR, CDR2 SFDVKD. CDR3 sequence: CATSDRTRGPYEQYF. CDR3 DNA sequence: TGTGCCACCAGTGATCGGACCAGGGGTCCCTACGAGCAGTACTTC.

The rearrangement joins TRBV30 to TRBJ1-2; 8 bases match TRBD1. The V segment lost 0 bases and the J segment 2 bases; nucleotides outside the gene matches: 2. This CDR3 is built from 14 residues. Germline values: CDR1 GTSNPN, CDR2 SVGIG (reference sequence). The CDR3 is CAWSVGQGNYGYTF. The CDR3 region has the DNA TGTGCCTGGAGTGTTGGACAGGGAAACTATGGCTACACCTTC.

This chain joins TRBV7-6 and TRBJ2-7; TRBD2 agrees at 10 bases. Trimming at V came to 0 bases and at J to 2 bases, leaving 10 bases not matched to a gene. From germline, CDR1 is SGHVS and CDR2 FNYEAQ. The CDR3 has 18 residues. The CDR3 DNA sequence: TGTGCCAGCAGCTTAGCGGTGGCGGCTAGCGGGAGCACCTACGAGCAGTACTTC. This sequence encodes CASSLAVAASGSTYEQYF.

This chain's CDR3 is CASSTKQQGYHYNEQFF. As DNA, the CDR3 is TGTGCCAGCAGTACAAAACAACAGGGGTATCATTACAATGAGCAGTTCTTC. J is TRBJ2-1 and V is TRBV27, with 7 bases matching TRBD1. J gave up 4 bases and V 5 bases, and 14 bases lay outside the gene matches. The CDR3 length is 17 residues. Germline V gene sequence: CDR1 MNHEY, CDR2 SMNVEV (reference sequence).

A word on this clone: The same CDR3 can be traced to other DNA sequences in this sample. The rearrangement links TRBV15 to TRBJ2-7; D not certain. V was trimmed by 0 bases and J by 4 bases, leaving 7 bases between them. Germline V gene lookup returns CDR1 LNHNV and CDR2 YYDKDF (reference sequence). CDR3 length: 13 amino acids. In nucleotides, the CDR3 is TGTGCCACCAGCAGAGATCCTGGGTACGAGCAGTACTTC. Protein: CATSRDPGYEQYF.

This chain joins TRBV19 and TRBJ1-4; no definite D call. With 1 base removed from V and 4 bases from J, the gap between germline ends came to 10 bases. The CDR3 runs 15 residues. CDR1 is LNHDA and CDR2 is SQIVND in the germline V gene (reference sequence). The CDR3 DNA sequence: TGTGCCAGTAGTATAGGCAGCCTCGGTAATGAAAAACTGTTTTTT. Translating it yields CASSIGSLGNEKLFF. Full variable domain (rest looked up from reference TRBV19 and TRBJ1-4): DGGITQSPKYLFRKEGQNVTLSCEQNLNHDAMYWYRQDPGQGLRLIYYSQIVNDFQKGDIAEGYSVSREKKESFPLTVTSAQKNPTAFYLCASSIGSLGNEKLFFGSGTQLSVL.

This CDR3 reads CASSLRLERETQYF. DNA of the CDR3: TGTGCCAGCAGCCTGCGACTAGAAAGAGAGACCCAGTACTTC. This chain connects TRBV14 to TRBJ2-5, with D possibly being TRBD2 (6 bases). Germline V CDR1 and CDR2: SGHDN, FVKESK. Trimming took 4 bases from V and 4 from J, leaving 13 bases between them. The CDR3 has 14 amino acids.

The chain is built from TRBV5-1 and TRBJ2-3; 12 bases map to TRBD2. V was clipped by 3 bases and J by 8 bases; unmatched bases: 4. CDR1 is SGHRS, CDR2 YFSETQ, per germline. The CDR3 sequence is 14 residues long. The CDR3 region has the DNA TGCGCCAGCAGCTCCCGACTAGCGGGAGTTACGCAGTATTTT. Its translation: CASSSRLAGVTQYF.

The J gene is TRBJ2-7, the V gene TRBV2, with D uncertain. Germline loops: CDR1 SNHLY, CDR2 FYNNEI. The CDR3 totals 18 residues. Deletions cut 0 bases from V and 3 bases from J, with 21 bases between. CDR3 region: CASSEAPPNSAANYEQYF. The CDR3 DNA reads TGTGCCAGCAGTGAAGCCCCTCCCAACTCTGCGGCTAACTACGAGCAGTACTTC.

The V gene is TRBV9, the J gene TRBJ2-3, with 9 bases aligning to TRBD1. Germline V gene data show CDR1 as SGDLS and CDR2 as YYNGEE. Losses at the gene ends were 4 bases for V and 4 bases for J; bases not matched to a gene: 7. The CDR3 spans 15 residues. The CDR3 DNA follows: TGTGCCAGCAGCACTCAACGGACAGGGGCAGATACGCAGTATTTT. Protein sequence: CASSTQRTGADTQYF.

The chain has TRBV5-1 and TRBJ1-2; unclear D gene. The CDR3 totals 14 residues. The V gene lost 0 bases and the J gene lost 5 bases, with 11 bases spanning the gap. Germline CDR1 SGHRS, CDR2 YFSETQ. The CDR3 is CASSLDSASYGYTF. DNA for the CDR3: TGCGCCAGCAGCTTGGACAGCGCTTCTTATGGCTACACCTTC.

V gene TRBV11-2 combines with J gene TRBJ2-7; no firm D call. Trimming pared 2 bases from V and 3 bases from J, leaving 5 bases between. From germline, CDR1 is SGHAT and CDR2 FQNNGV. This CDR3 region has 12 residues. The CDR3 nucleotides are TGTGCCAGCAGCTTATCCAACTACGAGCAGTACTTC. The encoded protein is CASSLSNYEQYF. The whole variable domain, remainder taken from reference TRBV11-2 and TRBJ2-7, is EAGVAQSPRYKIIEKRQSVAFWCNPISGHATLYWYQQILGQGPKLLIQFQNNGVVDDSQLPKDRFSAERLKGVDSTLKIQPAKLEDSAVYLCASSLSNYEQYFGPGTRLTVT.

This clone was detected a few times. The rearrangement uses TRBV30 and TRBJ1-1; 8 bases agree with TRBD1. The CDR3 consists of 13 residues. Germline V gene lookup returns CDR1 GTSNPN and CDR2 SVGIG (reference sequence). With 4 bases clipped from V and 4 bases from J, the junction kept 5 bases outside the gene matches. The CDR3 is CAWTPGQATEAFF. The CDR3, as DNA: TGTGCCTGGACCCCGGGACAGGCCACTGAAGCTTTCTTT.

This chain joins TRBV4-3 and TRBJ2-7, with 9 positions matching TRBD1. Unmatched junction bases numbered 2, after V lost 5 bases and J lost 3 bases. The length of the CDR3 is 13 residues. In germline, CDR1 is LGHNA, CDR2 YSLEER. The CDR3 protein is CASSMDRGYEQYF. The CDR3 DNA follows: TGCGCCAGCAGCATGGACAGGGGCTACGAGCAGTACTTC.

The V gene is TRBV7-6, the J gene TRBJ2-7, with 7 bases identical to TRBD1. The CDR3 covers 17 residues. J gave up 1 base and V 0 bases, and 9 bases lay outside the gene matches. Germline V lookup: CDR1 SGHVS, CDR2 FNYEAQ. The CDR3 region is CASSLATGWGSSYEQYF. CDR3 bases: TGTGCCAGCAGCTTAGCGACAGGGTGGGGAAGTTCCTACGAGCAGTACTTC.

V gene TRBV4-3 combines with J gene TRBJ2-3; D ambiguous. Germline CDR1 reads LGHNA; CDR2 reads YSLEER. The CDR3 runs 14 residues. V was cut by 0 bases and J by 9 bases, with 13 bases left in between. CDR3 DNA sequence: TGCGCCAGCAGCCAAGATTACGGAGAAGGGACGCAGTATTTT. This encodes CASSQDYGEGTQYF.

This clone was recorded a few times. The chain couples TRBV28 to TRBJ1-5; D is uncertain. Germline loops: CDR1 MDHEN, CDR2 SYDVKM. With 3 bases removed from V and 2 bases from J, the gap between germline ends came to 5 bases. The CDR3 has 13 residues. The CDR3 bases are TGTGCCAGCAGTTTTCAGGGCAATCAGCCCCAGCATTTT. This codes for CASSFQGNQPQHF. The full variable domain, completed using reference TRBV28 and TRBJ1-5, is DVKVTQSSRYLVKRTGEKVFLECVQDMDHENMFWYRQDPGLGLRLIYFSYDVKMKEKGDIPEGYSVSREKKERFSLILESASTNQTSMYLCASSFQGNQPQHFGDGTRLSIL.

This sequence joins TRBV9 and TRBJ2-7, with D perhaps matching TRBD2 (5 bases). The CDR3 is 15 residues long. Trimming stripped 2 bases from V and 3 bases from J, with 15 bases between. Germline CDR1 is SGDLS and CDR2 is YYNGEE. CDR3 protein: CASSVSSQAHYEQYF. In DNA form, the CDR3 reads TGTGCCAGCAGCGTGTCTAGCCAAGCCCACTACGAGCAGTACTTC.

The CDR3 reads CASSQDGTVGYGYTF. The CDR3 DNA reads TGCGCCAGCAGCCAAGACGGGACAGTGGGCTATGGCTACACCTTC. The chain has TRBV4-3 and TRBJ1-2; 7 nucleotides agree with TRBD1. The CDR3 extends over 15 amino acids. The V and J ends lost 0 bases and 4 bases, in that order; junction bases with no gene match: 5. The germline V gene has CDR1 LGHNA and CDR2 YSLEER.

The chain has TRBV28 and TRBJ1-4, with unresolved D. Trimming removed 4 bases at V and 4 bases at J, with 10 bases between. CDR1 and CDR2 (germline): MDHEN, SYDVKM. This CDR3 region has 14 residues. CDR3 sequence: CASSSPTVNEKLFF. Written as DNA, the CDR3 is TGTGCCAGCAGTTCCCCTACGGTTAATGAAAAACTGTTTTTT.

This clone is a singleton in its sample. J is TRBJ2-3 and V is TRBV27; possibly TRBD2 for D (5 bases). The CDR3 runs to 13 residues. Between the trimmed V and J ends, which lost 2 bases and 5 bases, there was a span of 8 bases. The V gene's germline CDR1 is MNHEY and CDR2 SMNVEV (reference sequence). The CDR3 coding sequence is TGTGCCAGCAGTTTAAAGAGGGAAGATACGCAGTATTTT. This sequence encodes CASSLKREDTQYF.

The chain employs TRBV27 and TRBJ2-7; TRBD1 aligns across 12 bases. This CDR3 comprises 16 residues. Germline CDR1 and CDR2: MNHEY and SMNVEV (reference sequence). With 2 bases clipped from V and 7 bases from J, the junction kept 9 bases outside the gene matches. The CDR3 coding sequence is TGTGCCAGCAGTTTAATCCCGGGACAGGGGGCCGGGGAGCAGTACTTC. Translated: CASSLIPGQGAGEQYF.